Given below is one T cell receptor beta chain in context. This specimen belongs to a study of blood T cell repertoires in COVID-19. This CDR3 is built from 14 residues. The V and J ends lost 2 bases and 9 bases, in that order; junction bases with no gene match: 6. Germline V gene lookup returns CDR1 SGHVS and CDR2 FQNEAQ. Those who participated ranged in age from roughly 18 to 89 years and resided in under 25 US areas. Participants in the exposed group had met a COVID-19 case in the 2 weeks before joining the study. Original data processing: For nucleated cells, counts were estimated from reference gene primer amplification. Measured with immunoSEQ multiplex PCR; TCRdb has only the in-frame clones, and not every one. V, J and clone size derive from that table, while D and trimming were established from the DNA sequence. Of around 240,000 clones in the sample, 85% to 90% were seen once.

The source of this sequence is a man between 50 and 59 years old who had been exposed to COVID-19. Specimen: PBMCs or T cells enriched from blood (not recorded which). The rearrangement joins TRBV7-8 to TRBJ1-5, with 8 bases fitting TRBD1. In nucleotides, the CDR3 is TGTGCCAGCAGCTTACAGGACAGGGAATGGCCCCAGCATTTT. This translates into CASSLQDREWPQHF.